The clone carrying this T cell receptor beta chain appeared a single time. Antigen: not known. Data came from immunoSEQ multiplex PCR; TCRdb stores just in-frame clones and leaves some out. This table has more than 150,000 clones, approximately 94% appearing once. These data originate in a study of T cell responses to AZD1222 COVID-19 vaccine. Study-level points and caveats: Of spike-specific TCRs, nearly half reportedly target regions left unmutated in variants. Regions 160-218 and 743-854 held dominance among vaccine-associated CD4 TCRs, which spanned spike. It was only six AZD1222 recipients who were seropositive at baseline. Most donors were white British and more were female, and clonal diversity was possibly underestimated.

This CDR3 has 13 amino acids. With 4 bases removed from V and 8 bases from J, the gap between germline ends came to 12 bases. The germline gives CDR1 SNHLY, CDR2 FYNNEI. The sample in question was peripheral blood, obtained 28 days after the second AZD1222 dose. The chain has TRBV2 and TRBJ2-1; D call uncertain. The sequence derives from an adult who received the AZD1222 COVID-19 vaccine. The CDR3 here is CASSGRSHDEQFF. The CDR3 DNA reads as TGTGCCAGCAGTGGGCGGTCCCACGATGAGCAGTTCTTC.